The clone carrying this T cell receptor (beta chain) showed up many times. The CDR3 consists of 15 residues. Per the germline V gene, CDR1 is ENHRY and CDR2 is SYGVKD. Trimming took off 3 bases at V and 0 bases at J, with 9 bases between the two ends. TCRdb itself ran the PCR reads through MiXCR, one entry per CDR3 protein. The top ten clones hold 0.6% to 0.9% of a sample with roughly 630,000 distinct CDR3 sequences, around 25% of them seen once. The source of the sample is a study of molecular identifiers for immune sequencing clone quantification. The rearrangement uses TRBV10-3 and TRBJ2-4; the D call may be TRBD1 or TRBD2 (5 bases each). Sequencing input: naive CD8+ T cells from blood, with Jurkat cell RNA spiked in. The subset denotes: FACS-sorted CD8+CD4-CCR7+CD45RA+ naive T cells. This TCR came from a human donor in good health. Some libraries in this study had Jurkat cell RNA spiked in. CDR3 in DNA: TGTGCCATCAGTGACACAGGACTAGCCAAAAACATTCAGTACTTC. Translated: CAISDTGLAKNIQYF.